This T cell receptor beta chain comes out of a study of blood T cell repertoires in COVID-19. Study information: Material from acute and convalescent COVID-19 was sourced from the United States, Italy and Spain. PBMCs, B-cell-depleted T cells, or T cells provided the cDNA or gDNA that made up the material.

Between the trimmed V and J ends, which lost 1 base and 4 bases, there was a span of 20 bases. CDR1 is SGHTA and CDR2 is FQGNSA in the germline V gene. The CDR3 has 18 residues. Per the original methods: Reference gene primers were amplified, and this amplification served to estimate nucleated cell counts. Method: immunoSEQ multiplex PCR; TCRdb's copy keeps in-frame clones and lacks some. That table furnishes V, J and clone size, whereas the DNA furnished D and trimming. The table records 210,000 or so clones, 65% to 90% of them present only once. V is TRBV7-2 and J is TRBJ2-1; a weak D match, TRBD1 (5 bases). The TCR was taken from a man aged 45-65 years with acute or convalescent COVID-19. Material for sequencing was peripheral blood. The CDR3 DNA follows: TGTGCCAGCAGCTTAGTACCCCTGCGACAGATCTTATACAATGAGCAGTTCTTC. It yields the protein CASSLVPLRQILYNEQFF.